This is a list of T cell receptor beta chains from one sample in a study of shared clonotypes between healthy human individuals. Clones were read by immunoSEQ multiplex PCR, and TCRdb kept only the in-frame ones, dropping some. The table has hundreds of thousands of clones, approximately 95% seen once; the top ten hold around 0.11%. Specimen: naive CD8+ T cells sorted from blood. Receptors originate from a woman in her 30s in good health. Both conserved end residues are part of each CDR3. The order of the fields is D gene, J gene, V gene, clone size, CDR3 protein, CDR3 DNA. A D gene is named only where the DNA matches it firmly. Clone sizes are given selectively: once, few, many, or a class where the clone is expanded.

d_gene: NA
j_gene: TRBJ2-5
v_gene: TRBV28
abundance: NA
CDR3aa: CASSTSFETQYF
CDR3nt: TGTGCCAGCAGTACATCTTTCGAGACCCAGTACTTC

d_gene: NA
j_gene: TRBJ2-1
v_gene: TRBV7-9
abundance: NA
CDR3aa: CASSLSLVVHEQFF
CDR3nt: TGTGCCAGCAGCTTAAGCCTAGTAGTTCATGAGCAGTTCTTC

d_gene: TRBD1
j_gene: TRBJ1-6
v_gene: TRBV5-6
abundance: NA
CDR3aa: CASSLAARTGTFSPLHF
CDR3nt: TGTGCCAGCAGCTTGGCCGCAAGGACAGGGACATTTTCACCCCTCCACTTT

d_gene: TRBD1
j_gene: TRBJ1-5
v_gene: TRBV28
abundance: NA
CDR3aa: CASSFDRVGSQPQHF
CDR3nt: TGTGCCAGCAGTTTCGACAGGGTGGGGAGTCAGCCCCAGCATTTT

d_gene: TRBD1
j_gene: TRBJ1-2
v_gene: TRBV2
abundance: NA
CDR3aa: CASSSDRGTLSGYTF
CDR3nt: TGTGCCAGCAGTTCGGACAGGGGAACGTTGAGTGGCTACACCTTC

d_gene: NA
j_gene: TRBJ2-2
v_gene: TRBV6-6
abundance: once
CDR3aa: CASSYVDSADTGELFF
CDR3nt: TGTGCCAGCAGTTACGTGGACTCTGCCGACACCGGGGAGCTGTTTTTT

d_gene: NA
j_gene: TRBJ2-7
v_gene: TRBV28
abundance: NA
CDR3aa: CASSPDSYEQYF
CDR3nt: TGTGCCAGCAGTCCCGACAGCTACGAGCAGTACTTC

d_gene: TRBD1
j_gene: TRBJ1-5
v_gene: TRBV27
abundance: NA
CDR3aa: CASRPRTGWRNQPQHF
CDR3nt: TGTGCCAGCAGGCCGAGGACAGGGTGGCGCAATCAGCCCCAGCATTTT

d_gene: NA
j_gene: TRBJ2-7
v_gene: TRBV5-1
abundance: few
CDR3aa: CASRGGNSYEQYF
CDR3nt: TGCGCCAGCAGGGGAGGAAACTCCTACGAGCAGTACTTC

d_gene: NA
j_gene: TRBJ1-1
v_gene: TRBV27
abundance: NA
CDR3aa: CASSLGGALTEAFF
CDR3nt: TGTGCCAGCAGCCTGGGGGGGGCCCTGACTGAAGCTTTCTTT

d_gene: TRBD1
j_gene: TRBJ2-7
v_gene: TRBV19
abundance: NA
CDR3aa: CASSPRTGLNEQYF
CDR3nt: TGTGCCAGTAGTCCCCGGACAGGGTTAAACGAGCAGTACTTC

d_gene: TRBD2
j_gene: TRBJ2-7
v_gene: TRBV30
abundance: NA
CDR3aa: CAWTSGRTYEQYF
CDR3nt: TGTGCCTGGACTAGCGGGAGGACCTACGAGCAGTACTTC

d_gene: TRBD2
j_gene: TRBJ2-4
v_gene: TRBV4-1
abundance: NA
CDR3aa: CASSLRLAGAENIQYF
CDR3nt: TGCGCCAGCAGCCTCCGACTAGCGGGAGCGGAAAACATTCAGTACTTC

d_gene: TRBD1
j_gene: TRBJ2-7
v_gene: TRBV27
abundance: NA
CDR3aa: CASSLGQGALHEQYF
CDR3nt: TGTGCCAGCAGTTTGGGACAGGGGGCACTCCACGAGCAGTACTTC

d_gene: NA
j_gene: TRBJ2-5
v_gene: TRBV28
abundance: NA
CDR3aa: CASSLEEQGETQYF
CDR3nt: TGTGCCAGCAGTTTAGAGGAGCAGGGGGAGACCCAGTACTTC

d_gene: TRBD1
j_gene: TRBJ2-7
v_gene: TRBV27
abundance: NA
CDR3aa: CASSLLGRGFVTEQYF
CDR3nt: TGTGCCAGCAGTTTATTGGGCAGGGGGTTTGTAACCGAGCAGTACTTC

d_gene: NA
j_gene: TRBJ1-1
v_gene: TRBV5-4
abundance: once
CDR3aa: CASSFGLSEAFF
CDR3nt: TGTGCCAGCAGCTTCGGACTCTCTGAAGCTTTCTTT

d_gene: TRBD2
j_gene: TRBJ2-1
v_gene: TRBV27
abundance: NA
CDR3aa: CASSLLAGVYNEQFF
CDR3nt: TGTGCCAGCAGCCTCCTAGCGGGAGTGTACAATGAGCAGTTCTTC

d_gene: NA
j_gene: TRBJ2-1
v_gene: TRBV27
abundance: NA
CDR3aa: CASSPQGVGNNEQFF
CDR3nt: TGTGCCAGCAGTCCACAGGGAGTTGGGAACAATGAGCAGTTCTTC

d_gene: NA
j_gene: TRBJ2-1
v_gene: TRBV7-9
abundance: NA
CDR3aa: CASRPETGRSYNEQFF
CDR3nt: TGTGCCAGCAGACCCGAAACAGGCCGCTCCTACAATGAGCAGTTCTTC

d_gene: TRBD1
j_gene: TRBJ2-2
v_gene: TRBV19
abundance: NA
CDR3aa: CASSVTGGTLTGELFF
CDR3nt: TGTGCCAGTAGTGTTACAGGGGGGACCCTGACCGGGGAGCTGTTTTTT

d_gene: TRBD1
j_gene: TRBJ1-1
v_gene: TRBV7-9
abundance: NA
CDR3aa: CASSQGQGQNTEAFF
CDR3nt: TGTGCCAGCAGCCAGGGACAGGGACAGAACACTGAAGCTTTCTTT

d_gene: NA
j_gene: TRBJ1-2
v_gene: TRBV19
abundance: NA
CDR3aa: CASRQIYGYTF
CDR3nt: TGTGCCAGTAGACAGATCTATGGCTACACCTTC

d_gene: NA
j_gene: TRBJ2-2
v_gene: TRBV7-6
abundance: NA
CDR3aa: CASSLVEDYSTGELFF
CDR3nt: TGTGCCAGCAGCTTAGTCGAAGACTACTCTACGGGGGAGCTGTTTTTT

d_gene: TRBD1
j_gene: TRBJ2-7
v_gene: TRBV13
abundance: NA
CDR3aa: CASSRQGNYEQYF
CDR3nt: TGTGCCAGCAGCCGACAGGGGAACTACGAGCAGTACTTC

d_gene: NA
j_gene: TRBJ2-5
v_gene: TRBV7-8
abundance: NA
CDR3aa: CASSLRRRAQETQYF
CDR3nt: TGTGCCAGCAGCTTAAGGCGCAGGGCTCAAGAGACCCAGTACTTC

d_gene: NA
j_gene: TRBJ1-2
v_gene: TRBV29-1
abundance: NA
CDR3aa: CSVERPEGGDGYTF
CDR3nt: TGCAGCGTTGAAAGGCCGGAAGGGGGGGATGGCTACACCTTC

d_gene: TRBD1
j_gene: TRBJ1-3
v_gene: TRBV11-2
abundance: NA
CDR3aa: CASSLVLQGIAGNTIYF
CDR3nt: TGTGCCAGCAGCCTCGTCCTACAGGGGATAGCTGGAAACACCATATATTTT

d_gene: NA
j_gene: TRBJ2-1
v_gene: TRBV28
abundance: NA
CDR3aa: CASSLSGSGYNEQFF
CDR3nt: TGTGCCAGCAGTTTATCGGGGAGTGGGTACAATGAGCAGTTCTTC

d_gene: TRBD1
j_gene: TRBJ2-7
v_gene: TRBV28
abundance: NA
CDR3aa: CASSPGTGAPYEQYF
CDR3nt: TGTGCCAGCAGTCCCGGGACAGGGGCCCCCTACGAGCAGTACTTC

d_gene: TRBD2
j_gene: TRBJ2-7
v_gene: TRBV6-5
abundance: NA
CDR3aa: CASSYTSGTYEQYF
CDR3nt: TGTGCCAGCAGTTACACTAGCGGAACCTACGAGCAGTACTTC

d_gene: NA
j_gene: TRBJ2-3
v_gene: TRBV5-1
abundance: NA
CDR3aa: CASSLTGTFSSTDTQYF
CDR3nt: TGCGCCAGCAGCTTGACGGGGACTTTCTCTAGCACAGATACGCAGTATTTT

d_gene: NA
j_gene: TRBJ2-1
v_gene: TRBV27
abundance: NA
CDR3aa: CASSQAQGTLQYRSAHEQFF
CDR3nt: TGTGCCAGCAGCCAAGCTCAGGGGACTCTCCAATATAGATCCGCCCATGAGCAGTTCTTC

d_gene: NA
j_gene: TRBJ2-5
v_gene: TRBV30
abundance: NA
CDR3aa: CAWSAGERETQYF
CDR3nt: TGTGCCTGGAGCGCAGGGGAAAGGGAGACCCAGTACTTC

d_gene: NA
j_gene: TRBJ2-1
v_gene: TRBV7-9
abundance: NA
CDR3aa: CASSLSATIYNEQFF
CDR3nt: TGTGCCAGCAGCTTAAGCGCGACCATCTACAATGAGCAGTTCTTC

d_gene: TRBD2
j_gene: TRBJ2-7
v_gene: TRBV19
abundance: NA
CDR3aa: CASSIGGSEQYF
CDR3nt: TGTGCCAGTAGTATCGGGGGGTCCGAGCAGTACTTC

d_gene: NA
j_gene: TRBJ2-7
v_gene: TRBV28
abundance: NA
CDR3aa: CASSLMYQGGYEQYF
CDR3nt: TGTGCCAGCAGTTTGATGTATCAGGGAGGATACGAGCAGTACTTC

d_gene: TRBD2
j_gene: TRBJ2-2
v_gene: TRBV28
abundance: few
CDR3aa: CASSNSGKGGELFF
CDR3nt: TGTGCCAGCAGTAATAGCGGGAAGGGCGGGGAGCTGTTTTTT

d_gene: TRBD2
j_gene: TRBJ2-1
v_gene: TRBV7-9
abundance: NA
CDR3aa: CASSFSSGTDEQFF
CDR3nt: TGTGCCAGCAGCTTCTCTAGCGGGACCGATGAGCAGTTCTTC

d_gene: NA
j_gene: TRBJ2-7
v_gene: TRBV10-2
abundance: once
CDR3aa: CASSEGMNYEQYF
CDR3nt: TGCGCCAGCAGTGAAGGGATGAACTACGAGCAGTACTTC

d_gene: NA
j_gene: TRBJ2-1
v_gene: TRBV7-7
abundance: NA
CDR3aa: CASSLSRGLYNEQFF
CDR3nt: TGTGCCAGCAGCTTAAGCCGAGGGCTCTACAATGAGCAGTTCTTC

d_gene: NA
j_gene: TRBJ1-2
v_gene: TRBV5-4
abundance: NA
CDR3aa: CASSLKTVQINYGYTF
CDR3nt: TGTGCCAGCAGCTTGAAGACAGTGCAAATTAACTATGGCTACACCTTC

d_gene: NA
j_gene: TRBJ2-7
v_gene: TRBV5-1
abundance: NA
CDR3aa: CASSPSGSYEQYF
CDR3nt: TGCGCCAGCAGCCCCTCCGGTAGCTACGAGCAGTACTTC

d_gene: NA
j_gene: TRBJ1-4
v_gene: TRBV27
abundance: NA
CDR3aa: CASSASQGPPNEKLFF
CDR3nt: TGTGCCAGCAGTGCTTCTCAGGGACCGCCAAATGAAAAACTGTTTTTT

d_gene: NA
j_gene: TRBJ1-2
v_gene: TRBV7-2
abundance: NA
CDR3aa: CASSPNSGNYGYTF
CDR3nt: TGTGCCAGCAGCCCCAACTCAGGGAACTATGGCTACACCTTC

d_gene: TRBD1
j_gene: TRBJ2-7
v_gene: TRBV27
abundance: NA
CDR3aa: CASSPFSGTGASYEQYF
CDR3nt: TGTGCCAGCAGTCCTTTTTCCGGGACAGGGGCGTCCTACGAGCAGTACTTC

d_gene: NA
j_gene: TRBJ2-5
v_gene: TRBV28
abundance: NA
CDR3aa: CASSLHTGYWQETQYF
CDR3nt: TGTGCCAGCAGTTTGCATACAGGGTATTGGCAAGAGACCCAGTACTTC

d_gene: NA
j_gene: TRBJ2-2
v_gene: TRBV28
abundance: NA
CDR3aa: CASLSGITGELFF
CDR3nt: TGTGCCAGCCTTAGCGGAATTACCGGGGAGCTGTTTTTT

d_gene: TRBD2
j_gene: TRBJ2-7
v_gene: TRBV27
abundance: NA
CDR3aa: CASSSYGGSDEQYF
CDR3nt: TGTGCCAGCAGTTCGTACGGCGGGAGCGACGAGCAGTACTTC

d_gene: NA
j_gene: TRBJ2-7
v_gene: TRBV18
abundance: NA
CDR3aa: CASSPGQLSYEQYF
CDR3nt: TGTGCCAGCTCACCCGGTCAACTCTCCTACGAGCAGTACTTC

d_gene: NA
j_gene: TRBJ2-1
v_gene: TRBV7-9
abundance: NA
CDR3aa: CASSLSINEQFF
CDR3nt: TGTGCCAGCAGCTTATCAATAAATGAGCAGTTCTTC

d_gene: TRBD1
j_gene: TRBJ1-2
v_gene: TRBV28
abundance: NA
CDR3aa: CASSLNRETGLRDGYTF
CDR3nt: TGTGCCAGCAGTTTAAATAGGGAGACAGGGCTGCGCGATGGCTACACCTTC

d_gene: TRBD1
j_gene: TRBJ2-1
v_gene: TRBV9
abundance: NA
CDR3aa: CASSPQDRGYEQFF
CDR3nt: TGTGCCAGCAGCCCCCAGGACAGGGGGTATGAGCAGTTCTTC

d_gene: NA
j_gene: TRBJ1-5
v_gene: TRBV7-9
abundance: NA
CDR3aa: CASSLGGVNQPQHF
CDR3nt: TGTGCCAGCAGCTTAGGAGGGGTCAATCAGCCCCAGCATTTT

d_gene: NA
j_gene: TRBJ2-1
v_gene: TRBV29-1
abundance: NA
CDR3aa: CSAVGSSYNEQFF
CDR3nt: TGCAGCGCTGTGGGTAGCTCCTACAATGAGCAGTTCTTC

d_gene: NA
j_gene: TRBJ1-1
v_gene: TRBV19
abundance: NA
CDR3aa: CASSGGEAFF
CDR3nt: TGTGCCAGTAGTGGGGGTGAAGCTTTCTTT

d_gene: NA
j_gene: TRBJ2-7
v_gene: TRBV27
abundance: once
CDR3aa: CASSPYSGYGSYEQYF
CDR3nt: TGTGCCAGCAGTCCCTACTCAGGGTATGGATCCTACGAGCAGTACTTC

d_gene: NA
j_gene: TRBJ2-1
v_gene: TRBV29-1
abundance: NA
CDR3aa: CSVEDPDSYNEQFF
CDR3nt: TGCAGCGTTGAAGATCCTGACAGTTACAATGAGCAGTTCTTC

d_gene: NA
j_gene: TRBJ1-5
v_gene: TRBV28
abundance: NA
CDR3aa: CASSSIQQDSNQPQHF
CDR3nt: TGTGCCAGCAGTAGCATCCAACAGGATAGCAATCAGCCCCAGCATTTT

d_gene: NA
j_gene: TRBJ1-1
v_gene: TRBV28
abundance: NA
CDR3aa: CASSFFRGATEAFF
CDR3nt: TGTGCCAGCAGTTTTTTCCGGGGGGCAACTGAAGCTTTCTTT